This entry is about one TCR beta chain. The antigen is unknown. V was clipped by 4 bases and J by 1 base; unmatched bases: 7. The CDR3 has 16 amino acids. Germline V CDR1 and CDR2: LGHNA, YNFKEQ. This sample is part of a study of T cell responses to AZD1222 COVID-19 vaccine. General study points: Clonal diversity was possibly underestimated; the donors were predominantly white British and more often female.

Produced via immunoSEQ multiplex PCR; TCRdb's table is partial and in-frame only. In the table there are roughly 100,000 clones, approximately 84% of which are singletons. Sample: peripheral blood, taken on day 0 of AZD1222 vaccination. The chain combines TRBV4-2 with TRBJ1-5, with 7 bases lining up with TRBD1. The sequence was collected from an adult in good health. The CDR3 region is CASSPRTGDSNQPQHF. The CDR3 DNA follows: TGTGCCAGCAGCCCCCGAACAGGGGACAGCAATCAGCCCCAGCATTTT.